Included here is one T cell receptor (beta chain) sequence, with context. What antigen it recognizes has not been identified. No per-base quality is available; no much larger clone lies one base away. This sample was taken from a study of OX40 agonist ivuxolimab in advanced cancers. In the study overall: Ivuxolimab was an agonistic, fully human IgG2 monoclonal antibody directed against OX40 (CD134), a costimulatory receptor. Peripheral TCRbeta sequencing was intended to test whether TCR sequence diversity was altered and clonal T-cell expansion was caused by ivuxolimab. Intravenous ivuxolimab was administered to patients every 2 weeks at six dose levels: 0.01, 0.1, 0.3, 1.5, 3 and 10 mg/kg. Partial responses were achieved by three dose-escalation patients, of whom one had hepatocellular carcinoma and two had cutaneous melanoma. The paper covers the monotherapy dose-escalation part of the phase I ivuxolimab trial, which included N of about 56 patients. Patients were allowed to have had prior anti-PD-1, anti-PD-L1 or anti-CTLA-4 therapy, and approximately 43% of the dose-escalation patients had previously received checkpoint inhibitors. A male proportion of around 83% and a mean age of roughly 58 years, ranging from about 20 to 80, were recorded for the dose-escalation cohort. Of the approximately 54 dose-escalation patients, hepatocellular carcinoma was present in roughly 19, melanoma in approximately 15, renal cell carcinoma in 9 and head and neck cancer in 9. What the research found in general, with its limitations: At doses of 0.1 to 3.0 mg/kg, clonal expansion of both CD4+ and CD8+ T cells in blood was seen between baseline and week 6. Antigen specificity was not determined for the clonally expanded peripheral T cells. In partial responders in the 0.1-3.0 mg/kg groups, normalized peripheral clonal expansion was found to be among the lowest, especially among CD8+ T cells. Low levels of normalized T-cell clonal expansion were also seen in some patients who did not respond. After ivuxolimab, expanded clones were on average more numerous among CD8+ T cells than among CD4+ T cells.

Patients with a history of autoimmune disease or receiving systemic immunosuppression were excluded from the trial. Peripheral blood for TCR sequencing was drawn from every dose cohort at baseline, at cycle 4 day 1 and at cycle 7 day 1. Samples were obtained from an open-label, multicenter, first-in-human phase I dose-escalation trial of ivuxolimab. Adults with locally advanced or metastatic head and neck squamous cell, hepatocellular, melanoma or renal cell carcinoma were enrolled in the trial. CD4+ and CD8+ T cells were sorted separately from peripheral blood before TCR sequencing. Genomic DNA was isolated from the sorted cells so that the TCRbeta CDR3 region could be sequenced. TCRbeta CDR3 regions were sequenced using the immunoSEQ Assay. Entries here come from immuneACCESS through TCRdb and include only in-frame sequences with V and J called. Some clones fail to appear in such tables; in the studies checked, an unresolved V gene covers under half of the shortfall, and the cause of the remainder is unknown. The sample table holds roughly 15,000 clones, of which around nine tenths were seen once. Together, the top ten hold 67% of the sample.

The germline V gene (reference sequence) provides CDR1 SEHNR and CDR2 FQNEAQ. The CDR3 measures 16 amino acids from cysteine to phenylalanine. Only CDR3 DNA is held: 48 bases, read in frame from base 1. V is cut by 5 bases and J by 6 bases, and the space between the germline ends is 22 bases. In this chain, TRBV7-9 is recombined with TRBJ1-2; 6 matching bases give a weak D call of TRBD1. This TCR was recovered from an adult with an advanced solid tumor such as melanoma, head and neck, liver or kidney cancer. Source: CD4+ or CD8+ T cells sorted from blood, taken in a trial of the OX40 agonist ivuxolimab. The DNA reads as follows: TGTGCCAGCAGCCCCGTCGGGGGGCAGTTATTTGATGGCTACACCTTC. Its translation is CASSPVGGQLFDGYTF.